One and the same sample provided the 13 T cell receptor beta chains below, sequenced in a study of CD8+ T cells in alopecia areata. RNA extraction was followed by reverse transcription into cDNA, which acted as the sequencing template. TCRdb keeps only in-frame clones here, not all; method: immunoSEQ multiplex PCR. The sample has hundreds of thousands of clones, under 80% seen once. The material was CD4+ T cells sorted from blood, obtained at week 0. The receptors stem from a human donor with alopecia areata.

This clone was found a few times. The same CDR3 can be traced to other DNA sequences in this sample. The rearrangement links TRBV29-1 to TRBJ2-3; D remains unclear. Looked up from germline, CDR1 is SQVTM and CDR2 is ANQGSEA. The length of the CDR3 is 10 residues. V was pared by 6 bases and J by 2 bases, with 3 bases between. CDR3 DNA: TGCAGCGTGGACACAGATACGCAGTATTTT. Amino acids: CSVDTDTQYF.

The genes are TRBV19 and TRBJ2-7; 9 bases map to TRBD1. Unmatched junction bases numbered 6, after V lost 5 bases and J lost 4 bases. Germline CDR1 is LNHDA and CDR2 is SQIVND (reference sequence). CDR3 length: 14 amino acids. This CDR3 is CASSPGQGGYEQYF. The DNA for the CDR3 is TGTGCCAGTAGTCCGGGACAGGGTGGGTACGAGCAGTACTTC. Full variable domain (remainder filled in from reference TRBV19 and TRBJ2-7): DGGITQSPKYLFRKEGQNVTLSCEQNLNHDAMYWYRQDPGQGLRLIYYSQIVNDFQKGDIAEGYSVSREKKESFPLTVTSAQKNPTAFYLCASSPGQGGYEQYFGPGTRLTVT.

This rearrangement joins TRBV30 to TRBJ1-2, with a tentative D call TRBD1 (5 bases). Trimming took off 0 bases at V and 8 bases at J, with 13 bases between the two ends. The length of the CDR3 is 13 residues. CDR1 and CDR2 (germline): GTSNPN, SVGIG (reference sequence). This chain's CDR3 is CAWSVQGGWGYTF. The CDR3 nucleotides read TGTGCCTGGAGTGTTCAGGGAGGATGGGGCTACACCTTC.

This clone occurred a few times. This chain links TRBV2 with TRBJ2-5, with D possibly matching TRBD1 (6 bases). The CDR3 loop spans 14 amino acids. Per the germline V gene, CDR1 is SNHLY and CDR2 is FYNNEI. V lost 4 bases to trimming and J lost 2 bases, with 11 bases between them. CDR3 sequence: CASSAKDRQETQYF. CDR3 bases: TGTGCCAGCAGTGCAAAGGACAGACAAGAGACCCAGTACTTC.

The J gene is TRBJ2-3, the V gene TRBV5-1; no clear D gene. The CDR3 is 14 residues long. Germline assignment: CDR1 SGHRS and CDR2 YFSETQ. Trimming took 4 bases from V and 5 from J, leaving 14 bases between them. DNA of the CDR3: TGCGCCAGCAGCCATAAGGGCCCTGGAGATACGCAGTATTTT. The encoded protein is CASSHKGPGDTQYF.

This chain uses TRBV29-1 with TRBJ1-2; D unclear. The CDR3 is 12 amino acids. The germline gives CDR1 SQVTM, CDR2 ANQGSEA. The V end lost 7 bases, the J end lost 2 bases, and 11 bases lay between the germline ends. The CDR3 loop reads CSAATVNYGYTF. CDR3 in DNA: TGCAGCGCCGCTACTGTAAACTATGGCTACACCTTC. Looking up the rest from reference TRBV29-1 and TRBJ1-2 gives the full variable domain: SAVISQKPSRDICQRGTSLTIQCQVDSQVTMMFWYRQQPGQSLTLIATANQGSEATYESGFVIDKFPISRPNLTFSTLTVSNMSPEDSSIYLCSAATVNYGYTFGSGTRLTVV.

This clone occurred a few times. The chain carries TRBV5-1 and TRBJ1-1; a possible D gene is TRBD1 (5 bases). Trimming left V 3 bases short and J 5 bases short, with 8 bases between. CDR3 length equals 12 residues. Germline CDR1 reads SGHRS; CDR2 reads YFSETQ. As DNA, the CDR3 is TGCGCCAGCAGCTGGCAGGGAACTGAAGCTTTCTTT. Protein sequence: CASSWQGTEAFF.

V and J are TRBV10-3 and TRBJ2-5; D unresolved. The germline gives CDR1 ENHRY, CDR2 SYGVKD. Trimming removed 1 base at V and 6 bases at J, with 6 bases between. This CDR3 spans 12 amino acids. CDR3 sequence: CAISEWRQTQYF. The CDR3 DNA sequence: TGTGCCATCAGTGAGTGGCGGCAGACCCAGTACTTC.

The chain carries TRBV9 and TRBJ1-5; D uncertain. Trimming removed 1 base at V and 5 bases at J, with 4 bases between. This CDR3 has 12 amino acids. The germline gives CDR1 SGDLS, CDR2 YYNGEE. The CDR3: CASSVLYQPQHF. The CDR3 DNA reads TGTGCCAGCAGCGTATTATATCAGCCCCAGCATTTT.

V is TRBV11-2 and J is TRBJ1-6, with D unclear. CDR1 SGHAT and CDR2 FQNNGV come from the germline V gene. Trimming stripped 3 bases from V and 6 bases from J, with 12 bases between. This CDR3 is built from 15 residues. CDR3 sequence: CASSLVPGGNSPLHF. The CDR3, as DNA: TGTGCCAGCAGCTTGGTGCCGGGAGGTAATTCACCCCTCCACTTT.

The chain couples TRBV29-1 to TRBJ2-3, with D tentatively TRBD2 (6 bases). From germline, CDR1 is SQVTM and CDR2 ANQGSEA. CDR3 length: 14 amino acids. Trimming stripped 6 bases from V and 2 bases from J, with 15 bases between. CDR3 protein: CSVSTSFATDTQYF. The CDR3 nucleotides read TGCAGCGTCTCAACTAGCTTTGCCACAGATACGCAGTATTTT.

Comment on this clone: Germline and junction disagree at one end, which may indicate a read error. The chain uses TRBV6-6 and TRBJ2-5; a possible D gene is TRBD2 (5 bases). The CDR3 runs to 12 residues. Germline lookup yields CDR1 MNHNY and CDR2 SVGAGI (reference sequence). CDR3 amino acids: CASSGEQGTQYF. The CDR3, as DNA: TGTGCCAGCAGCGGGGAGCAAGGGACCCAGTACTTC.

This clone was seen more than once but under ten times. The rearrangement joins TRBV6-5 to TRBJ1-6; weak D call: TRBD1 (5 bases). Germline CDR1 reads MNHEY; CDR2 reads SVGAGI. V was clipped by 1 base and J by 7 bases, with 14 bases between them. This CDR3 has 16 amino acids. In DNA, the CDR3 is TGTGCCAGCAGTTACTTGTCTTCGGGGACCAATTCACCCCTCCACTTT. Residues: CASSYLSSGTNSPLHF.